These T cell receptor beta chains were read from a single sample in a study of T-cell memory formation after mild COVID-19. MiXCR was run by TCRdb on the 5' RACE reads, yielding one entry per CDR3 protein. This table has about 310,000 distinct CDR3 sequences, roughly 15% appearing once. Sequenced: PBMCs or a T cell subset sorted from them (not recorded which). These receptors originate from a man aged 18 to 30 who had mild COVID-19 (a few samples of this study predate the infection). Cell type and time point are not known. Both conserved end residues are part of each CDR3. The order of the fields is clone size, CDR3 length, J gene, D gene, V gene, CDR3 protein, CDR3 DNA. D genes are given only for firm matches. Clone size is shown for a subset of rows, as once, few, many or a class of expanded clone.

few 15 TRBJ2-2 - TRBV4-2 CASSQGASPTGELFF TGTGCCAGCAGCCAAGGGGCTAGCCCCACCGGGGAGCTGTTTTTT
few 14 TRBJ1-1 - TRBV5-1 CASSLGPGADEAFF TGCGCCAGCAGCTTGGGGCCTGGGGCAGATGAAGCTTTCTTT
few 15 TRBJ1-5 - TRBV7-2 CASSVAAGPNQPQHF TGTGCCAGCAGCGTCGCGGCAGGGCCCAATCAGCCCCAGCATTTT
few 14 TRBJ2-3 TRBD2 TRBV7-9 CASLAGGSTDTQYF TGTGCCAGCCTAGCGGGGGGGAGCACAGATACGCAGTATTTT
- 13 TRBJ1-2 TRBD1 TRBV6-5 CASRRGQGRGYTF TGTGCCAGCAGGCGCGGACAGGGACGTGGCTACACCTTC
few 16 TRBJ2-1 - TRBV7-9 CASSLSIGTDYNEQFF TGTGCCAGCAGCCTAAGTATCGGGACGGATTACAATGAGCAGTTCTTC
few 16 TRBJ2-3 TRBD2 TRBV11-3 CASSNPGLAGLHTQYF TGTGCCAGCAGCAACCCTGGCCTAGCGGGGCTACATACGCAGTATTTT
- 14 TRBJ2-3 - TRBV12-3/TRBV12-4 CASSSPGDTDTQYF TGTGCCAGCAGTTCACCAGGGGACACAGATACGCAGTATTTT
- 11 TRBJ2-3 - TRBV12-3/TRBV12-4 CASRNTDTQYF TGTGCCAGCAGAAACACAGATACGCAGTATTTT
few 15 TRBJ1-2 TRBD1 TRBV27 CASSFAPTGSYGYTF TGTGCCAGCAGTTTTGCACCGACAGGGTCTTATGGCTACACCTTC
- 18 TRBJ2-2 TRBD2 TRBV7-9 CASSSGTSGGVNTGELFF TGTGCCAGCAGCTCCGGGACTAGCGGGGGGGTTAACACCGGGGAGCTGTTTTTT
- 15 TRBJ2-1 TRBD1 TRBV5-1 CASSPGTGGVYEQFF TGCGCCAGCAGTCCCGGGACAGGGGGTGTATATGAGCAGTTCTTC
- 17 TRBJ2-3 TRBD2 TRBV5-1 CASSPETGTSGTDTQYF TGCGCCAGCAGCCCGGAGACCGGGACTAGCGGGACAGATACGCAGTATTTT
- 16 TRBJ1-1 TRBD1 TRBV5-6 CASSAWDRGLSTEAFF TGTGCCAGCAGCGCGTGGGACAGGGGGCTGAGCACTGAAGCTTTCTTT
- 14 TRBJ1-2 - TRBV4-1 CASSKSGSSYGYTF TGCGCCAGCAGCAAGAGCGGGAGTTCATATGGCTACACCTTC
few 16 TRBJ2-7 TRBD1 TRBV6-5 CASSSPKGTGGYEQYF TGTGCCAGCAGTTCTCCTAAAGGGACAGGGGGCTACGAGCAGTACTTC
few 15 TRBJ1-1 TRBD1 TRBV20-1 CSASRTGDVSTEAFF TGCAGTGCTAGTCGGACAGGGGATGTAAGCACTGAAGCTTTCTTT
- 14 TRBJ1-2 - TRBV7-8 CASSLSGWDYGYTF TGTGCCAGCAGCTTGTCAGGGTGGGACTATGGCTACACCTTC
few 14 TRBJ2-3 TRBD1 TRBV6-2/TRBV6-3 CASISDRGIDTQYF TGTGCCAGCATCTCGGACAGGGGAATAGATACGCAGTATTTT
few 15 TRBJ2-1 - TRBV9 CASSEGGSSYNEQFF TGTGCCAGCAGCGAGGGGGGTAGCTCCTACAATGAGCAGTTCTTC
few 13 TRBJ1-2 - TRBV11-2 CASSLGVNYGYTF TGTGCCAGCAGCTTAGGGGTCAACTATGGCTACACCTTC
once 17 TRBJ2-7 TRBD2 TRBV5-1 CASSVRGAVMSSYEQYF TGCGCCAGCAGCGTGCGGGGGGCGGTGATGAGCTCCTACGAGCAGTACTTC
- 15 TRBJ2-5 - TRBV25-1 CASSESDRSQETQYF TGTGCCAGCAGTGAATCGGACAGAAGTCAGGAGACCCAGTACTTC
many 17 TRBJ2-1 TRBD2 TRBV20-1 CSARVSGGPGSYNEQFF TGCAGTGCTAGAGTTAGCGGGGGGCCGGGCTCCTACAATGAGCAGTTCTTC
few 14 TRBJ2-1 - TRBV5-1 CASSPTASDNEQFF TGCGCCAGCAGCCCGACAGCATCTGACAATGAGCAGTTCTTC
- 16 TRBJ2-7 TRBD2 TRBV18 CASSPKNSGPEGEQYF TGTGCCAGCTCTCCCAAAAATAGCGGGCCTGAGGGAGAGCAGTACTTC
- 15 TRBJ1-1 TRBD1 TRBV20-1 CSAIQGAFMNTEAFF TGCAGTGCTATCCAGGGGGCCTTCATGAACACTGAAGCTTTCTTT
- 16 TRBJ2-5 TRBD2 TRBV5-5 CASSLVSGASRETQYF TGTGCCAGCAGCTTGGTTAGCGGGGCATCGAGGGAGACCCAGTACTTC
many 14 TRBJ1-1 TRBD1 TRBV4-1 CASSPGQANTEAFF TGCGCCAGCAGCCCGGGACAGGCGAACACTGAAGCTTTCTTT
many 15 TRBJ1-5 TRBD1 TRBV7-2 CASSLAGQGHQPQHF TGTGCCAGCAGCTTAGCTGGACAGGGGCATCAGCCCCAGCATTTT
- 16 TRBJ1-5 TRBD1 TRBV7-6 CASSFGQGIGNQPQHF TGTGCCAGCAGCTTCGGACAGGGAATCGGCAATCAGCCCCAGCATTTT
few 14 TRBJ2-5 - TRBV4-3 CASSQAGSGETQYF TGCGCCAGCAGCCAAGCTGGGAGCGGAGAGACCCAGTACTTC
- 16 TRBJ2-1 - TRBV20-1 CSARDVTSFPYNEQFF TGCAGTGCTAGAGATGTAACTTCTTTCCCGTACAATGAGCAGTTCTTC
few 16 TRBJ1-5 - TRBV12-3/TRBV12-4 CASSLSAGGPNQPQHF TGTGCCAGCAGTTTATCCGCCGGGGGGCCCAATCAGCCCCAGCATTTT
- 13 TRBJ2-7 - TRBV20-1 CSATITVPYEQYF TGCAGTGCTACGATAACCGTACCCTACGAGCAGTACTTC
- 15 TRBJ2-1 - TRBV9 CASSVSGTHTDEQFF TGTGCCAGCAGCGTCTCCGGGACTCATACCGATGAGCAGTTCTTC
few 16 TRBJ2-7 TRBD2 TRBV4-3 CASSRTGTRVVYEQYF TGCGCCAGCAGCCGAACCGGGACTAGGGTAGTCTACGAGCAGTACTTC
- 15 TRBJ1-4 TRBD1 TRBV7-9 CASSPETGGGEKLFF TGTGCCAGCAGCCCAGAGACAGGGGGTGGTGAAAAACTGTTTTTT
few 16 TRBJ2-5 TRBD1 TRBV5-1 CASRPGTGFTQETQYF TGCGCCAGCAGACCCGGGACAGGGTTCACCCAAGAGACCCAGTACTTC
- 16 TRBJ2-2 TRBD1 TRBV6-6 CASRGTGGRNTGELFF TGTGCCAGCAGGGGTACAGGGGGCAGGAACACCGGGGAGCTGTTTTTT
- 15 TRBJ1-5 TRBD1 TRBV4-3 CASSQDQGASQPQHF TGCGCCAGCAGCCAAGATCAGGGGGCGAGTCAGCCCCAGCATTTT
few 14 TRBJ1-1 - TRBV18 CASSPPQLNTEAFF TGTGCCAGCTCACCACCCCAGCTGAACACTGAAGCTTTCTTT
- 16 TRBJ1-1 TRBD1 TRBV29-1 CSVESRDRPMNTEAFF TGCAGCGTTGAATCCCGGGACAGGCCCATGAACACTGAAGCTTTCTTT
- 16 TRBJ1-6 - TRBV27 CASSLYGGSYNSPLHF TGTGCCAGCAGTTTATACGGGGGCTCCTATAATTCACCCCTCCACTTT
- 13 TRBJ1-1 - TRBV20-1 CSARPLANTEAFF TGCAGTGCTAGACCCCTGGCGAACACTGAAGCTTTCTTT
few 15 TRBJ2-5 - TRBV5-1 CASSLSVGSQETQYF TGCGCCAGCAGCCTATCCGTGGGGAGCCAAGAGACCCAGTACTTC
- 14 TRBJ2-7 - TRBV7-6 CASSLEATVYEQYF TGTGCCAGCAGCTTAGAGGCGACAGTTTACGAGCAGTACTTC
few 16 TRBJ2-3 TRBD2 TRBV6-5 CASSRLAGGSTDTQYF TGTGCCAGCAGCAGACTAGCGGGGGGGAGCACAGATACGCAGTATTTT
- 13 TRBJ2-3 - TRBV6-2/TRBV6-3 CASSQETTDTQYF TGTGCCAGCAGTCAAGAGACCACAGATACGCAGTATTTT
- 12 TRBJ2-7 - TRBV27 CASSHPRGEQYF TGTGCCAGCAGCCACCCCAGGGGAGAGCAGTACTTC